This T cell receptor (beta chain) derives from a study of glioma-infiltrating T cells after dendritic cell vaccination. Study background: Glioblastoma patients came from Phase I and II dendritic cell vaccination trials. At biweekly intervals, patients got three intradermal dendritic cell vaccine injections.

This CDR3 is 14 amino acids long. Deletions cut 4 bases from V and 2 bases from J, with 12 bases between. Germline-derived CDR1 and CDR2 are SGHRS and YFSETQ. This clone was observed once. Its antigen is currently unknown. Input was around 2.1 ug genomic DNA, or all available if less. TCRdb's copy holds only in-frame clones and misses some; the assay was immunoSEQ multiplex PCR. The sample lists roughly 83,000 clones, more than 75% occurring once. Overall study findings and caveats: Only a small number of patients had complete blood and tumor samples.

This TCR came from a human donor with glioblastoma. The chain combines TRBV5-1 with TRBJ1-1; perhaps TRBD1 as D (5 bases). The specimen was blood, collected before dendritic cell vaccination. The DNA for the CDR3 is TGCGCCAGCAGCCCCGGGAGGGGCAACACTGAAGCTTTCTTT. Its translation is CASSPGRGNTEAFF. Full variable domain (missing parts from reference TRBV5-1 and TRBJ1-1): KAGVTQTPRYLIKTRGQQVTLSCSPISGHRSVSWYQQTPGQGLQFLFEYFSETQRNKGNFPGRFSGRQFSNSRSEMNVSTLELGDSALYLCASSPGRGNTEAFFGQGTRLTVV.